The 23 T cell receptor beta chains listed next were all sequenced from one sample in a study of early T cells in non-severe SARS-CoV-2 infection. TCRdb analysed the 5' RACE reads with MiXCR anew, one entry per CDR3 protein. This sample carries about 80,000 distinct CDR3 sequences, over 9% of them seen once, and the ten largest clones take 4.5% to 5%. The specimen was whole blood. The receptors come from an adult who was a healthcare worker with PCR-confirmed SARS-CoV-2 infection or an uninfected control (not recorded which).

By proportion, this clonotype is medium-sized (0.01 to 0.1%). The rearrangement links TRBV6-1 to TRBJ2-2, with D possibly called TRBD1 or TRBD2 (5 bases each). The V and J ends lost 4 bases and 3 bases respectively, with 12 bases between them. The germline CDR1 and CDR2 sequences are MNHNS and SASEGT. This CDR3 comprises 15 residues. CDR3 nucleotides: TGTGCCAGCAGTGGCCGGGACGGGGACACCGGGGAGCTGTTTTTT. Encoded protein: CASSGRDGDTGELFF.

The chain uses TRBV27 and TRBJ2-2, with a tentative D call TRBD2 (6 bases). There are 16 residues in the CDR3. Trimming stripped 3 bases from V and 0 bases from J, with 11 bases between. Germline values: CDR1 MNHEY, CDR2 SMNVEV (reference sequence). CDR3 in DNA: TGTGCCAGCAGTTTCTTTGCGGGAACGAACACCGGGGAGCTGTTTTTT. Its translation is CASSFFAGTNTGELFF.

The J gene is TRBJ2-3, the V gene TRBV19; the D is unclear. Per germline, CDR1 LNHDA and CDR2 SQIVND (reference sequence). The CDR3 sequence is 15 residues long. Between the trimmed V and J ends, which lost 5 bases and 0 bases, there was a span of 12 bases. The CDR3 protein is CASSPTGPSTDTQYF. The CDR3 bases are TGTGCCAGTAGTCCGACGGGCCCCAGCACAGATACGCAGTATTTT.

The chain has TRBV12-3 or TRBV12-4 and TRBJ2-2; TRBD2 matches at 7 bases. Unmatched junction bases numbered 7, after V lost 5 bases and J lost 4 bases. This CDR3 is 15 amino acids long. Here the CDR3 reads CASSPGLVGTGELFF. CDR3 DNA: TGTGCCAGCAGTCCCGGACTAGTGGGCACCGGGGAGCTGTTTTTT.

This clonotype has just a few counts. The chain has TRBV14 and TRBJ2-4; D remains ambiguous. Germline CDR1 reads SGHDN; CDR2 reads FVKESK. CDR3 length equals 15 residues. Trimming stripped 2 bases from V and 0 bases from J, with 8 bases between. The CDR3 sequence is CASSQFSRAKNIQYF. As DNA, the CDR3 is TGTGCCAGCAGCCAATTCTCGAGAGCCAAAAACATTCAGTACTTC. Supplemented by reference TRBV14 and TRBJ2-4, the full variable domain reads EAGVTQFPSHSVIEKGQTVTLRCDPISGHDNLYWYRRVMGKEIKFLLHFVKESKQDESGMPNNRFLAERTGGTYSTLKVQPAELEDSGVYFCASSQFSRAKNIQYFGAGTRLSVL.

This clonotype has a count of ten or more. The rearrangement links TRBV7-9 to TRBJ2-5, with a tentative D call TRBD2 (6 bases). V was shortened by 5 bases and J by 2 bases, with 15 bases between the two germline ends. Germline assignment: CDR1 SEHNR and CDR2 FQNEAQ (reference sequence). The CDR3 extends over 15 amino acids. This CDR3 is CASSRPAGLQETQYF. The CDR3 DNA reads TGTGCCAGCAGCCGCCCGGCGGGGCTGCAAGAGACCCAGTACTTC. Combining the CDR3 with reference TRBV7-9 and TRBJ2-5 gives the whole variable domain DTGVSQNPRHKITKRGQNVTFRCDPISEHNRLYWYRQTLGQGPEFLTYFQNEAQLEKSRLLSDRFSAERPKGSFSTLEIQRTEQGDSAMYLCASSRPAGLQETQYFGPGTRLLVL.

This chain connects TRBV5-1 to TRBJ2-7; 9 nucleotides match TRBD1. Germline V gene sequence: CDR1 SGHRS, CDR2 YFSETQ. J was trimmed by 3 bases and V by 3 bases; bases with no gene match: 7. The CDR3 length is 15 residues. The CDR3 is CASSSGQGGDYEQYF. The DNA of the CDR3 is TGCGCCAGCAGCTCGGGACAGGGAGGGGACTACGAGCAGTACTTC.

In this sample, this clonotype turned up many times. The J gene is TRBJ2-1, the V gene TRBV20-1; 11 bases agree with TRBD2. Germline trimming cut 6 bases from V and 6 bases from J; bases unmatched to any gene: 7. The CDR3 length is 14 residues. Germline V lookup: CDR1 DFQATT, CDR2 SNEGSKA (reference sequence). The CDR3 loop reads CSALRGTSGNEQFF. In DNA, the CDR3 is TGCAGTGCGCTTCGGGGGACTAGCGGCAATGAGCAGTTCTTC.

This clonotype was counted at least ten times. The chain carries TRBV7-6 and TRBJ2-4; 10 bases line up with TRBD2. The CDR3 runs 14 residues. Germline assignment: CDR1 SGHVS and CDR2 FNYEAQ. The ends lost 6 bases at V and 7 bases at J; junction bases unmatched: 6. CDR3 amino acids: CASSPGLALNIQYF. The CDR3 DNA reads as TGTGCCAGCAGTCCGGGACTAGCGCTCAACATTCAGTACTTC.

The chain is built from TRBV3-1 and TRBJ2-7, with D uncertain. The V end lost 6 bases, the J end lost 4 bases, and 13 bases lay between the germline ends. Per germline, CDR1 LGHDT and CDR2 YNNKEL (reference sequence). The CDR3 has 13 residues. CDR3 protein: CASSQTERYEQYF. CDR3 DNA: TGTGCCAGCAGTCAGACGGAGAGGTACGAGCAGTACTTC.

This clonotype is a singleton in its sample. The chain combines TRBV12-3 or TRBV12-4 with TRBJ2-5; TRBD2 is a possible D gene (6 bases). Trimming took off 3 bases at V and 11 bases at J, with 19 bases between the two ends. This CDR3 contains 14 residues. This chain's CDR3 is CASSLGTGVWFQYF. CDR3 in DNA: TGTGCCAGCAGTTTGGGGACTGGCGTGTGGTTTCAGTACTTC.

V is TRBV24-1 and J is TRBJ2-6, with D unresolved. The ends were cut back, 9 bases at V and 1 base at J, with 12 bases in the middle. Germline loops: CDR1 KGHDR, CDR2 SFDVKD. The CDR3 is made up of 15 amino acids. The CDR3, as DNA: TGTGCCACCGCCCCGGAAGGGTCTGGGGCCAACGTCCTGACTTTC. Protein: CATAPEGSGANVLTF.

This clonotype was seen repeatedly, ten times or more. The chain uses TRBV24-1 and TRBJ2-3; TRBD2 agrees at 8 bases. The germline gives CDR1 KGHDR, CDR2 SFDVKD. This CDR3 region has 14 residues. After removal of 3 bases from V and 9 bases from J, the junction contained 7 bases not matched to a gene. The CDR3 bases are TGTGCCACCAGTGATAGCGGGAGAATGGGCACGCAGTATTTT. It yields the protein CATSDSGRMGTQYF.

This clonotype has at least ten counts. J is TRBJ1-3 and V is TRBV25-1; no definite D call. CDR1 and CDR2 (germline): MGHDK, SYGVNS. The germline V and J ends were trimmed by 6 bases and 0 bases, with 3 bases remaining between them. CDR3 length equals 12 residues. CDR3 residues: CASRASGNTIYF. The CDR3 DNA is TGTGCCAGCAGGGCCTCTGGAAACACCATATATTTT.

This clonotype was recorded a few times. The V gene is TRBV9, the J gene TRBJ1-2, with TRBD1 matching 8 bases. This CDR3 comprises 13 residues. Germline V gene lookup returns CDR1 SGDLS and CDR2 YYNGEE. V was pared by 4 bases and J by 9 bases, with 8 bases of the junction left unmatched. CDR3 amino acids: CASSPGQGESYTF. The DNA of the CDR3 is TGTGCCAGCAGCCCAGGACAGGGAGAGAGCTACACCTTC.

This chain links TRBV10-2 with TRBJ2-3; no clear D. V lost 2 bases, J lost 11 bases, and 8 bases lay in between. In germline, CDR1 is WSHSY, CDR2 SAAADI. There are 11 residues in the CDR3. The CDR3 nucleotides read TGCGCCAGCAGTGAGCGGCCGGGGCAGTATTTT. This gives the protein CASSERPGQYF.

The sample holds a few counts of this clonotype. The chain combines TRBV7-3 with TRBJ2-6; no definite D call. CDR1 and CDR2 (germline): SGHTA, FQGTGA. This CDR3 region has 13 residues. The ends were cut back, 5 bases at V and 1 base at J, with 3 bases in the middle. Here the CDR3 reads CASSASGANVLTF. The CDR3 region has the DNA TGTGCCAGCAGCGCTTCTGGGGCCAACGTCCTGACTTTC.

This clonotype has ten or more counts. The V and J genes are TRBV10-3 and TRBJ1-5, with TRBD1 matching 9 bases. The CDR3 covers 14 residues. Germline CDR1 ENHRY, CDR2 SYGVKD. J gave up 7 bases and V 6 bases, and 7 bases lay outside the gene matches. CDR3 protein: CAIRDRGMGQPQHF. DNA of the CDR3: TGTGCCATCAGAGACAGGGGGATGGGGCAGCCCCAGCATTTT.

This chain links TRBV11-1 with TRBJ2-7, with a weak D call TRBD2 (6 bases). The CDR3 spans 14 residues. Trimming stripped 4 bases from V and 6 bases from J, with 16 bases between. Germline V gene data show CDR1 as SGHAT and CDR2 as FQDESV (reference sequence). CDR3 loop: CASSSGLPWGEQYF. CDR3 nucleotides: TGTGCCAGCAGCTCGGGACTCCCTTGGGGCGAGCAGTACTTC.

The chain recombines TRBV3-1 with TRBJ2-2; 8 positions agree with TRBD1. V shed 6 bases, J shed 7 bases, and the junction held 7 bases outside the gene matches. The CDR3 consists of 14 residues. In germline, CDR1 is LGHDT, CDR2 YNNKEL (reference sequence). The CDR3 here is CASRRTGPSGELFF. The CDR3 bases are TGTGCCAGCAGGCGGACAGGGCCCAGCGGGGAGCTGTTTTTT.

This chain links TRBV6-2 or TRBV6-3 with TRBJ1-1; D gene ambiguous. V dropped 6 bases and J dropped 2 bases, with 10 bases sitting between them. CDR3 length: 13 residues. The V gene's germline CDR1 is MNHEY and CDR2 SVGEGT. CDR3 sequence reads: CASSPTRNTEAFF. Written as DNA, the CDR3 is TGTGCCAGCAGCCCTACAAGAAACACTGAAGCTTTCTTT.

This rearrangement joins TRBV7-9 to TRBJ1-2, with a weak D call TRBD1 (5 bases). Trimming shortened V by 5 bases and J by 7 bases, and 14 bases separated the two germline ends. This CDR3 comprises 13 residues. CDR1 and CDR2 from the germline V gene are SEHNR and FQNEAQ (reference sequence). The CDR3 protein is CASSRTTASGYTF. In DNA, the CDR3 is TGTGCCAGCAGCCGAACGACAGCTAGTGGCTACACCTTC. Based on the CDR3 plus reference TRBV7-9 and TRBJ1-2, the full variable domain is DTGVSQNPRHKITKRGQNVTFRCDPISEHNRLYWYRQTLGQGPEFLTYFQNEAQLEKSRLLSDRFSAERPKGSFSTLEIQRTEQGDSAMYLCASSRTTASGYTFGSGTRLTVV.

The table lists this clonotype with many counts. The V gene is TRBV10-2, the J gene TRBJ1-6, with D possibly being TRBD1 (5 bases). The V and J ends lost 0 bases and 8 bases respectively, with 8 bases between them. The length of the CDR3 is 14 residues. Looked up from germline, CDR1 is WSHSY and CDR2 is SAAADI. CDR3 sequence (DNA): TGCGCCAGCAGTGAGTCGGGAGGGGATTCACCCCTCCACTTT. Translation: CASSESGGDSPLHF.